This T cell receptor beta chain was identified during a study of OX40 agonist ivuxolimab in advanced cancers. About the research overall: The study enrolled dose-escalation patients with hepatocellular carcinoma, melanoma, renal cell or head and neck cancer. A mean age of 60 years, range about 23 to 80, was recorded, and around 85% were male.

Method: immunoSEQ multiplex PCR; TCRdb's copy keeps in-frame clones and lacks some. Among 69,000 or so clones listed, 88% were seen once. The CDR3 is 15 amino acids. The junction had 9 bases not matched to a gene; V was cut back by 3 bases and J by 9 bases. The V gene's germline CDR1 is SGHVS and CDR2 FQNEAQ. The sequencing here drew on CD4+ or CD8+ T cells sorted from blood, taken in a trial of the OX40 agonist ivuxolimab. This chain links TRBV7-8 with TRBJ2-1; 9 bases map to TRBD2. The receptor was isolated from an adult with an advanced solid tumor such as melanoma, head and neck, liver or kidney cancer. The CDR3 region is CASSFRVAGEGEQFF. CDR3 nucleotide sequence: TGTGCCAGCAGCTTTAGGGTAGCGGGGGAGGGTGAGCAGTTCTTC.